This record concerns one T cell receptor beta chain sequence. It lacks a known antigen. No base qualities exist here, and no much larger clone lies one base off it. Looking up the germline V gene yields CDR1 SGHDN and CDR2 FVKESK. From the cysteine up to the phenylalanine, the CDR3 has a length of 16 residues. Here the CDR3 DNA is all that survives: 48 bases in frame from base 1. Germline trimming: 1 base from V, 5 bases from J; junction bases outside gene matches: 2. The immunoSEQ Assay was used to immunosequence TCRbeta CDR3 regions from genomic DNA. Before high-throughput sequencing, the genomic DNA was amplified using bias-controlled multiplex PCR. As for the authors' bioinformatics: To quantify the absolute abundance of each unique TCRbeta CDR3 region, the sequences were collapsed and filtered. Clonality, defined as 1 minus Pielou's evenness, was calculated using productive rearrangements only. A previously published method was used to identify clones with significantly greater frequencies in on-treatment samples than in baseline samples. TCRdb stores this immuneACCESS table with in-frame sequences only. Part of the clones is absent; in the studies checked, under half of the shortfall reflects unresolved V genes, and no reason is known for the rest. The V and J calls and clone size were taken over from that table, and D and trimming were inferred from the DNA. Present in this sample are approximately 14,000 clones, 77% of which were seen just once. The ten largest clones capture 25% to 35% of the sample.

The data are from a study of sequential checkpoint blockade in melanoma (dated by TCRdb to between 2017 and 2020). Regarding the study in general: Using 1:1 randomization, the trial assigned patients either to first-line nivolumab followed by ipilimumab (arm A) or to ipilimumab followed by nivolumab (arm B). Maintenance nivolumab came after both trial sequences. On the study overall, not on this receptor specifically: The model for predicting response that combines TCR metrics with mutation burden needs to be validated in larger, independent patient cohorts.

The sample's treatment or condition label, decoded: randomized to nivolumab then ipilimumab (arm A) or the reverse (arm B). No trial patient had received prior DNA-damaging chemotherapy. Thawed PBMCs were sorted on a FACS Aria II flow cytometer to isolate live CD3+CD8+ cells negative for CD19 and CD56. Samples came from patients with melanoma in CheckMate 064, a randomized, open-label phase II trial of sequential checkpoint blockade. Leukapheresis was used to collect peripheral blood mononuclear cells, which were then purified with Ficoll-Paque and frozen in human serum with roughly 10% DMSO. Right after sorting, the blood CD3+CD8+ cells were verified to be >95% pure, and DNA extraction followed.

This chain is built from TRBV14 and TRBJ2-1, with 13 junctional bases fitting TRBD2. The input for sequencing was CD8+ T cells sorted from blood (inferred from file names), taken from a patient given nivolumab and ipilimumab in sequence. The receptor's source is a human donor with melanoma. The CDR3 region has the sequence CASSQATSGGNNEQFF. The DNA sequence is TGTGCCAGCAGCCAAGCGACTAGCGGGGGGAACAATGAGCAGTTCTTC.